This TCR beta chain was observed in a study of cytomegalovirus exposure and HLA in healthy donors (dated by TCRdb to 2016 to 2017). Context from the whole study: In an earlier analysis of approximately 640 of the donors, around 290 Gb of sequence data and some 120 million unique TCR beta sequences from 180 million or so T cells were reported. An early release that covered fewer than 800 HLA-typed donors contained about 300 gigabases of sequencing data and around 80 million unique TCR sequences. Of the roughly 400 genotyped donors, approximately 83% fell in the genetic ancestry cluster associated with self-reported Caucasian donors. The study aimed to test whether cataloging public T cell receptors could reveal signatures of past pathogen exposure. Using immunosequencing, the study profiled T cell repertoires from 666 subjects and related those repertoires to cytomegalovirus serostatus. Besides the first cohort of under 700 subjects, a separate validation cohort made up of 120 different subjects was used. To predict cytomegalovirus infection status, the study combined high-throughput TCR immunosequencing, statistical association of individual TCRs with disease status, and machine learning. A later analysis re-examined previously published TCR beta repertoires from more than 650 donors and added high-resolution HLA genotyping to investigate patterns of TCR occurrence. In the later analysis, no new phenotypic data were used to find candidate immune exposures; instead, reliance was placed on TCR beta sequences and their occurrence across donors. To decide whether each TCR beta V gene segment behaved as functional or pseudogenic, an earlier analysis of several hundred of the donors relied on high-throughput TCR beta sequencing. Donor age, sex, ethnicity and CMV serostatus were collected together with the repertoire data. A later genetic analysis used genome-wide SNP genotypes for about 65% of the 666 donors, treating that subset as a discovery cohort. Every discovery cohort repertoire had been produced on one sequencing platform. HLA typing covered class I and class II loci at four-digit resolution. The number of typed donors differed by locus: roughly 629-640 for A, B, C, DRB1 and DQB1; some 500 for DQA1; 606 for DPA1; and some 470 for DPB1. Because of strong linkage in the cohort, roughly five DR-DQ haplotypes were treated as single units for association and clustering. On average, over 200,000 unique TCR beta nucleotide sequences were sequenced per donor among a few hundred genotyped donors of the cohort, with approximately 18% of those sequences being non-productive.

Comments on this clone: It has no known antigen specificity. There are no base qualities to consult, and no much larger clone falls within one base.

Broad study findings and their caveats: About 17 rarely observed V segments, including chromosome 9 orphons, were excluded from the earlier analysis of approximately 500 of the donors because counts were too low. In both the original and validation cohorts, the classifier was reported to diagnose cytomegalovirus status with high specificity and sensitivity. In a later analysis, several top co-occurrence clusters were reported to appear linked to parvovirus B19, influenza, CMV and Epstein-Barr virus. The cohort was sequenced for TCR beta chains only, and without alpha or paired-chain data the features that could be detected were limited. Because the 87-base-pair reads could not distinguish some IMGT-functional V segments, including TRBV6-2 and TRBV6-3, those segments were excluded. The only immune exposure information available for the cohort was CMV serostatus. A total of 150 to 200 TCR beta chains were listed by the study as associated with cytomegalovirus. Specific HLA alleles were associated with 15,000 to 20,000 TCR beta sequences at a false discovery rate of 0.05 in a later analysis. According to the authors, the approach could potentially be generalized to other disease states and immunological phenotypes. Presence/absence analyses assumed roughly uniform sequencing depth across donors, an assumption that may not hold. In a later analysis, the rate of TCR association differed among HLA loci, with DRB1 alleles having the most associated TCRs and HLA-C alleles having the fewest. According to a later analysis, most CMV-associated TCR beta chains appeared to be HLA-restricted, and the HLA associations seemed to be driven largely by CMV exposure. A later analysis found that HLA-associated TCR beta chains were more clonally expanded and had lower generation probabilities than equally common non-associated chains. The sequencing pipeline was judged likely to have produced a cluster of highly shared sequence variants as a technical artifact. An association between a missense DCLRE1C variant and V-gene and J-gene trimming of TCR beta chains was found in a later genetic analysis and replicated in an independent cohort. A further reported finding was that TCR beta sequences accurately predicted the HLA-A and HLA-B alleles for most subjects in the first cohort. While some public TCRs were present in many individuals, most TCR sequences turned up only very rarely across donors. Compared with the approximately 720-donor mean, donors in an Asian-associated ancestry cluster had fewer N-insertions in productive TCRs, according to a later genetic analysis. When HLA alleles, especially DR and DQ, strongly co-occurred, attributing TCR associations to individual alleles was difficult. Broadly in line with IMGT annotations, most TCR beta V segments showed up in productive rearrangements about 87% or about 30% of the time in an earlier analysis of around 550 of the donors. Because HLA typing was unavailable for some donors at each locus, only the typed subset was used in association tests. Three of the identified cytomegalovirus-associated TCR beta chains were confirmed in vitro to be specific for cytomegalovirus antigens. Correlated functional status among segregating V segments might be attributable to linkage disequilibrium, but an unknown experimental factor could not be ruled out.

The cohort consisted of 666 healthy bone marrow donors. Cohort members were all nominally healthy when sampled, although unrecorded immune exposures were likely present. The donor tested CMV seronegative, placing the donor among the roughly 340 seronegative members of the cohort. Each donor provided a peripheral blood sample, and peripheral blood mononuclear cells were used for TCR beta sequencing. Genomic DNA was extracted from the blood cell samples with the Qiagen DNeasy Blood Extraction Kit. Reading from cysteine to phenylalanine, the CDR3 counts 14 amino acids. Left in the record is the CDR3 DNA by itself, 42 bases read in frame from the first base. In the germline V gene, CDR1 corresponds to SGHTA and CDR2 to FQGNSA. V is reduced by 3 bases and J by 1 base, leaving a spacing of 9 bases between them. Library prep was done by the immunoSEQ multiplex PCR assay. A mixture of 60 forward primers for TCR Vbeta segments and 13 reverse primers for TCR Jbeta segments was used in the multiplex PCR. Amplification of the CDR3 region of rearranged TCR beta genes was performed with a multiplex PCR assay on genomic DNA. The amplified TCR beta libraries were sequenced on the Illumina HiSeq System as 87-base-pair reads. Processing in the source paper ran as follows. In a later analysis, roughly 80 million unique TCR beta chains were counted across the 500 to 700 repertoires, and roughly 11 million of these chains were shared by at least two donors. To remove PCR and sequencing errors, raw reads were error-corrected and collapsed into unique sequences using a nearest-neighbor algorithm that merged closely related sequences. To assign V, D and J gene segments, CDR3 sequences were aligned to IMGT reference sequences. For a sequence to be retained, at least a six-nucleotide match to both a V gene segment and a J gene segment was required. Rearrangements were classified as productive when the CDR3 lacked stop codons and remained in frame with V and J, and all other rearrangements were classified as non-productive. CDR3 was defined by IMGT convention, running from the second conserved V-encoded cysteine to the conserved J-encoded phenylalanine. The earlier analysis of roughly 590 of the donors excluded any sequence lacking an unambiguous match to a single V gene segment. An earlier analysis of 500 to 600 of the donors classified V segments as functional when productive rearrangements were above 56.7% and as segregating when the standard deviation between donors was above 5%. A statistical classification framework was developed to diagnose cytomegalovirus status using the catalog of TCR beta chain sequences. A later analysis assigned V and J genes by comparing TCR nucleotide sequences with IMGT/GENE-DB human TR gene sequences. In a later analysis, CDR3 sequences and most-parsimonious VDJ recombination scenarios were assigned using the TCRdist pipeline. In a later analysis, each TCR beta chain was defined by its CDR3 amino acid sequence together with its V-gene family, and reads without a unique V-gene family were excluded. In a later analysis, 450 to 600 highly shared, low-generation-probability nucleotide sequences were removed to address suspected cross-contamination and a sequencing artifact. A later analysis calculated a clonal expansion index for each public chain from normalized within-repertoire ranks of inferred template counts. In a later analysis, generation probabilities were computed using a VDJ recombination model fitted to out-of-frame rearrangements, and the results were checked against IGoR. Hypergeometric tests were used in a later analysis to score TCR-TCR, TCR-HLA and TCR-CMV co-occurrence, with a repertoire-size bias correction applied to the TCR pairs. False discovery rates were estimated in a later analysis by permuting HLA or CMV assignments 20 times. In a later analysis, co-occurring TCRs were grouped using DBSCAN, and TCRdist sequence similarity was added for clustering within HLA-allele-positive subsets. Repertoires with fewer than 30,000 or more than 120,000 public chains, plus five repertoires with anomalous nucleotide sharing, were excluded from co-occurrence clustering. This is the immuneACCESS table as TCRdb keeps it, with only in-frame sequences that have V and J called. A part of the clones is gone; compared with another copy, unresolved V genes explain less than half, and the rest is unexplained. The DNA gave D and trimming, while V, J and clone size come from that table. This sample is represented by 140,000 or so clones; about two thirds of them were singletons. The top ten hold roughly 4.7% of the sample.

What was sequenced was PBMCs. This clonotype originated in a man aged 55 to 70 in good health and CMV-seronegative. The rearrangement combines TRBV7-2 with TRBJ1-2; the D gene is perhaps TRBD1, on 6 matching bases. The CDR3 amino acid sequence is: CASSLGHRNYGYTF. The nucleotide sequence is TGTGCCAGCAGCTTGGGACACCGTAACTATGGCTACACCTTC.